Presented here are 28 T cell receptor beta chains from one specimen sequenced in a study of blood T cell repertoires in COVID-19. Produced via immunoSEQ multiplex PCR; TCRdb's table is partial and in-frame only. This table holds a few hundred thousand clones, 84% found once. The sample comprised peripheral blood. The origin of the receptors is a human donor in a cohort sampled during active COVID-19.

The V call is TRBV7-2, the J call TRBJ1-2, with 7 bases matching TRBD1. The trim removed 5 bases at V and 4 bases at J, leaving 10 bases unmatched. The CDR3 totals 15 residues. Germline CDR1 is SGHTA and CDR2 is FQGNSA. CDR3 nucleotides: TGTGCCAGCAGCCCCTTCCAGGACAGGATCTATGGCTACACCTTC. Amino acids: CASSPFQDRIYGYTF.

This chain links TRBV4-2 with TRBJ1-4; TRBD1 is a possible D gene (6 bases). V was shortened by 0 bases and J by 10 bases, with 15 bases between the two germline ends. The CDR3 extends over 15 amino acids. CDR1 is LGHNA and CDR2 is YNFKEQ in the germline V gene. The CDR3 is CASSQDKAGVGKLFF. The CDR3 DNA reads TGTGCCAGCAGCCAAGATAAGGCAGGGGTAGGAAAACTGTTTTTT.

V and J are TRBV24-1 and TRBJ2-3; tentative D call: TRBD2 (5 bases). The CDR3 extends over 15 amino acids. V was cut by 2 bases and J by 2 bases, with 10 bases left in between. In germline, CDR1 is KGHDR, CDR2 SFDVKD. The CDR3 bases are TGTGCCACCAGTGATTCGGGGAGTACCACAGATACGCAGTATTTT. Translation: CATSDSGSTTDTQYF.

The chain employs TRBV5-1 and TRBJ1-1; D uncertain. The V gene lost 5 bases and the J gene lost 1 base, with 12 bases spanning the gap. Germline CDR1 and CDR2: SGHRS and YFSETQ. The CDR3 is 14 amino acids. The CDR3 sequence: CASSLTTKNTEAFF. CDR3 bases: TGCGCCAGCAGTCTTACGACTAAGAACACTGAAGCTTTCTTT.

The rearrangement uses TRBV15 and TRBJ2-1, with D perhaps matching TRBD1 (6 bases). The CDR3 sequence is 16 residues long. V was cut by 1 base and J by 4 bases, with 14 bases left in between. Per the germline V gene, CDR1 is LNHNV and CDR2 is YYDKDF (reference sequence). CDR3 protein: CATSRGTGSMYNEQFF. CDR3 DNA sequence: TGTGCCACCAGCAGAGGTACAGGGTCGATGTACAATGAGCAGTTCTTC. The full variable domain, with the rest looked up from reference TRBV15 and TRBJ2-1, is DAMVIQNPRYQVTQFGKPVTLSCSQTLNHNVMYWYQQKSSQAPKLLFHYYDKDFNNEADTPDNFQSRRPNTSFCFLDIRSPGLGDTAMYLCATSRGTGSMYNEQFFGPGTRLTVL.

The V call is TRBV6-2 or TRBV6-3, the J call TRBJ1-1; D is ambiguous. Per germline, CDR1 MNHEY and CDR2 SVGEGT. The V and J ends lost 6 bases and 2 bases respectively, with 16 bases between them. This CDR3 is 15 amino acids long. The CDR3 reads CASRPTRLSNTEAFF. CDR3 bases: TGTGCCAGCAGGCCTACTAGACTCAGCAACACTGAAGCTTTCTTT.

The chain employs TRBV5-1 and TRBJ2-5, with D hard to call. The V end was cut by 4 bases, the J end by 5 bases, with 24 bases between. Germline CDR1 SGHRS, CDR2 YFSETQ. The CDR3 extends over 17 amino acids. The CDR3 DNA reads TGCGCCAGCAGCGTGGACGCTCCAGGATTCAGTAGGGAGACCCAGTACTTC. Translated, it gives CASSVDAPGFSRETQYF.

The chain carries TRBV2 and TRBJ2-3; 9 bases line up with TRBD2. Trimming took 7 bases from V and 2 from J; bases not matched to a gene: 4. This CDR3 spans 14 amino acids. CDR1 and CDR2 (germline): SNHLY, FYNNEI. The CDR3 DNA is TGTGCCAGCACTCCGGGACTAGCCACAGATACGCAGTATTTT. This codes for CASTPGLATDTQYF.

The V gene is TRBV9, the J gene TRBJ2-3, with 9 bases that match TRBD2. The CDR3 sequence is 19 residues long. Per germline, CDR1 SGDLS and CDR2 YYNGEE. V shed 3 bases and J 3 bases; nucleotides not matched to a gene: 17. CDR3 loop: CASSDPWRAGGARTDTQYF. In DNA form, the CDR3 reads TGTGCCAGCAGCGACCCCTGGCGAGCGGGAGGAGCGAGAACAGATACGCAGTATTTT.

The chain carries TRBV7-3 and TRBJ2-1; D is unresolved. Germline assignment: CDR1 SGHTA and CDR2 FQGTGA. The ends were cut back, 3 bases at V and 9 bases at J, with 12 bases in the middle. The CDR3 totals 13 residues. CDR3 in DNA: TGTGCCAGCAGCTTCTTCTACTCCTCTGAGCAGTTCTTC. Translating gives CASSFFYSSEQFF.

The sample holds one count of this clone. DNA of the CDR3: TGCAGTGCTAGTTTGGGGGGTAATCGCTATGGCTACACCTTC. This codes for CSASLGGNRYGYTF. The chain links TRBV20-1 to TRBJ1-2; D may be TRBD1 (5 bases). The germline gives CDR1 DFQATT, CDR2 SNEGSKA (reference sequence). This CDR3 is built from 14 residues. V was clipped by 3 bases and J by 4 bases, with 15 bases between them.

The CDR3 is CASRGLAAYTGELFF. CDR3 nucleotide sequence: TGTGCCAGTAGGGGACTAGCGGCATACACCGGGGAGCTGTTTTTT. The chain combines TRBV19 with TRBJ2-2; 11 nucleotides align to TRBD2. The CDR3 totals 15 residues. Losses at the gene ends were 6 bases for V and 3 bases for J; bases not matched to a gene: 3. CDR1 LNHDA and CDR2 SQIVND come from the germline V gene (reference sequence).

The CDR3 bases are TGTGCCAGCAACAAATTCGGGGTATTAGCAGATACGCAGTATTTT. This sequence encodes CASNKFGVLADTQYF. The V gene is TRBV6-5, the J gene TRBJ2-3; D perhaps matches TRBD2 (5 bases). The CDR3 is made up of 15 amino acids. CDR1 and CDR2 from the germline V gene are MNHEY and SVGAGI. V was shortened by 7 bases and J by 4 bases, with 18 bases between the two germline ends.

This clone showed up just a few times. The V gene is TRBV6-5, the J gene TRBJ1-2, with 8 bases that match TRBD1. The germline gives CDR1 MNHEY, CDR2 SVGAGI. This CDR3 is built from 15 residues. V was pared by 4 bases and J by 4 bases, with 8 bases of the junction left unmatched. CDR3 sequence reads: CASSSHGQGAYGYTF. The CDR3 coding sequence is TGTGCCAGCAGTTCCCACGGACAGGGAGCCTATGGCTACACCTTC.

V gene TRBV5-6 combines with J gene TRBJ1-1; D is possibly TRBD1 (6 bases). There are 14 residues in the CDR3. Germline CDR1 and CDR2: SGHDT and YYEEEE. V gave up 0 bases and J gave up 1 base, with 7 bases separating them. The CDR3: CASSLVGANTEAFF. The CDR3, as DNA: TGTGCCAGCAGCTTGGTGGGGGCGAACACTGAAGCTTTCTTT.

The rearrangement uses TRBV9 and TRBJ2-3; 9 nucleotides align to TRBD2. V was clipped by 5 bases and J by 0 bases; unmatched bases: 4. The CDR3 has 15 amino acids. Germline values: CDR1 SGDLS, CDR2 YYNGEE. CDR3 sequence reads: CASSHSGGSTDTQYF. CDR3 in DNA: TGTGCCAGCAGTCATAGCGGGGGAAGCACAGATACGCAGTATTTT.

The rearrangement uses TRBV3-1 (or the pseudogene TRBV3-2) and TRBJ2-7; TRBD2 agrees at 10 bases. The CDR3 is 15 amino acids. The junction had 8 bases not matched to a gene; V was cut back by 4 bases and J by 5 bases. In germline, CDR1 is LGHDT, CDR2 YNNKEL (reference sequence). CDR3 residues: CASSRRGLAVHEQYF. CDR3 sequence (DNA): TGTGCCAGCAGCCGCCGAGGACTAGCGGTTCACGAGCAGTACTTC.

The V gene is TRBV19, the J gene TRBJ1-1; D perhaps matches TRBD1 (6 bases). V was cut by 7 bases and J by 0 bases, with 12 bases left in between. CDR3 size: 14 residues. CDR1 is LNHDA, CDR2 SQIVND, per germline (reference sequence). The CDR3 nucleotides read TGTGCCAGTACCCAGGGGTTCGTGAACACTGAAGCTTTCTTT. It yields the protein CASTQGFVNTEAFF.

The chain combines TRBV4-1 with TRBJ2-3; no clear D. CDR3 length: 18 residues. V lost 0 bases, J lost 0 bases, and 16 bases lay in between. In germline, CDR1 is MGHRA, CDR2 YSYEKL. The chain's CDR3 is CASSQDAARGSSTDTQYF. Written as DNA, the CDR3 is TGCGCCAGCAGCCAAGATGCGGCTAGAGGTTCTAGCACAGATACGCAGTATTTT.

The chain uses TRBV7-6 and TRBJ2-4, with 8 bases that match TRBD1. Looked up from germline, CDR1 is SGHVS and CDR2 is FNYEAQ. Losses at the gene ends were 0 bases for V and 0 bases for J; bases not matched to a gene: 10. This CDR3 spans 19 amino acids. CDR3 protein: CASSLANWTGRGAKNIQYF. The CDR3 bases are TGTGCCAGCAGCTTAGCAAACTGGACAGGGAGAGGAGCCAAAAACATTCAGTACTTC.

V is TRBV6-5 and J is TRBJ2-1, with D unresolved. The CDR3 length is 15 residues. Trimming removed 5 bases at V and 0 bases at J, with 11 bases between. Germline V CDR1 and CDR2: MNHEY, SVGAGI. This CDR3 is CASSLRRSSYNEQFF. The CDR3 region has the DNA TGTGCCAGCAGTCTTAGGAGAAGCTCCTACAATGAGCAGTTCTTC.

The chain uses TRBV9 and TRBJ1-5; D is unclear. Trimming removed 0 bases at V and 6 bases at J, with 13 bases between. Germline CDR1 is SGDLS and CDR2 is YYNGEE. This CDR3 contains 15 residues. The DNA of the CDR3 is TGTGCCAGCAGCGTAGGATCGGAGGAGGGTCAGCCCCAGCATTTT. It translates to CASSVGSEEGQPQHF.

This clone was picked up one time. The CDR3 region is CASSYSRTGVNTEAFF. The CDR3 DNA sequence: TGTGCCAGCAGTTACTCGAGAACGGGGGTGAACACTGAAGCTTTCTTT. The rearrangement joins TRBV6-5 to TRBJ1-1, with D perhaps matching TRBD1 (5 bases). This CDR3 is 16 amino acids long. Per the germline V gene, CDR1 is MNHEY and CDR2 is SVGAGI. Between the trimmed V and J ends, which lost 0 bases and 0 bases, there was a span of 11 bases.

The chain combines TRBV19 with TRBJ1-6; D is unclear. Trimming pared 2 bases from V and 9 bases from J, leaving 5 bases between. Germline CDR1 LNHDA, CDR2 SQIVND (reference sequence). The CDR3 covers 12 residues. CDR3 sequence: CASSITGSPLHF. The CDR3 DNA reads TGTGCCAGTAGTATAACCGGTTCACCCCTCCACTTT.

The chain recombines TRBV18 with TRBJ1-5; 10 nucleotides agree with TRBD1. The V gene's germline CDR1 is KGHSH and CDR2 LQKENI. The length of the CDR3 is 14 residues. V lost 5 bases and J lost 4; bases outside the gene matches: 2. CDR3 protein: CASSADRGNQPQHF. The CDR3 DNA sequence: TGTGCCAGCTCAGCGGACAGGGGGAATCAGCCCCAGCATTTT.

Comments on this clone: The junction departs from germline at one end; a sequencing error may be responsible. The rearrangement joins TRBV7-8 to TRBJ2-5; the match to TRBD2 covers 10 bases. The CDR3 runs 15 residues. Germline V gene sequence: CDR1 SGHVS, CDR2 FQNEAQ. CDR3 coding DNA: TGTGCCAGCAACTTAGCGGGGGGTCGAGGAGAGACCCAGTACTTC. It encodes CASNLAGGRGETQYF.

The chain couples TRBV2 to TRBJ2-3; 11 bases are a match to TRBD2. The CDR3 extends over 19 amino acids. The V and J ends lost 7 bases and 2 bases, in that order; junction bases with no gene match: 17. The germline V gene encodes CDR1 SNHLY and CDR2 FYNNEI. Written as DNA, the CDR3 is TGTGCCAGCATTCTAAACCCGGGACTAGCGGCCCCGTACACAGATACGCAGTATTTT. Translation gives CASILNPGLAAPYTDTQYF.

This clone was recorded a few times. The V call is TRBV6-2 or TRBV6-3, the J call TRBJ1-1; 7 nucleotides agree with TRBD1. This CDR3 has 17 residues. Trimming took 2 bases from V and 1 from J; bases not matched to a gene: 10. From germline, CDR1 is MNHEY and CDR2 SVGEGT. The CDR3 nucleotides read TGTGCCAGCAGTTACCTCAAGGGGGGACAGAGGAACACTGAAGCTTTCTTT. It translates to CASSYLKGGQRNTEAFF.